This record covers a single TCR beta chain. Its antigen remains unidentified. Profiling relied on immunoSEQ multiplex PCR, and the TCRdb table lists in-frame clones only, not all of them. The table has roughly 75,000 clones, approximately 89% seen once. This record comes from a study of OX40 agonist ivuxolimab in advanced cancers. Study at large: Two patients with cutaneous melanoma and one with hepatocellular carcinoma, three in total, showed partial responses.

Study results and limitations: Doses of 0.1 to 3.0 mg/kg were accompanied by clonal expansion of CD4+ and CD8+ blood T cells by week 6. CD8+ T cells showed, on average, more clonal expansion than CD4+ cells.

The sequence was obtained from an adult with an advanced solid tumor such as melanoma, head and neck, liver or kidney cancer. The sample in question was CD4+ or CD8+ T cells sorted from blood, obtained in a trial of the OX40 agonist ivuxolimab.

The CDR3 DNA reads as TGTGCCAGCAGTTACCCCCCCTCCTCTAACACAGATACGCAGTATTTT. Encoded protein: CASSYPPSSNTDTQYF. This sequence joins TRBV6-5 and TRBJ2-3; D not resolved. The germline V and J ends were trimmed by 2 bases and 2 bases, with 14 bases remaining between them. Germline assignment: CDR1 MNHEY and CDR2 SVGAGI. The CDR3 runs 16 residues.